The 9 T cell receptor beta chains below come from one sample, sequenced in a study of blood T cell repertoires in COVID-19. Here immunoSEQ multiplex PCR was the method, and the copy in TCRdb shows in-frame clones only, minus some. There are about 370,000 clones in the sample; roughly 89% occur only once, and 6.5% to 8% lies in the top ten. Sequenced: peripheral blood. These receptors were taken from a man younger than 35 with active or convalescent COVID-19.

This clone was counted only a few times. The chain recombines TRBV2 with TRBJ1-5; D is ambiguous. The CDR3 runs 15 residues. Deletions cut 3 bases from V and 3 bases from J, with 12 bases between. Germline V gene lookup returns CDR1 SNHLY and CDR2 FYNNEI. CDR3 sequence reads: CASSDITAYNQPQHF. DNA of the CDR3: TGTGCCAGCAGTGATATCACAGCCTACAATCAGCCCCAGCATTTT.

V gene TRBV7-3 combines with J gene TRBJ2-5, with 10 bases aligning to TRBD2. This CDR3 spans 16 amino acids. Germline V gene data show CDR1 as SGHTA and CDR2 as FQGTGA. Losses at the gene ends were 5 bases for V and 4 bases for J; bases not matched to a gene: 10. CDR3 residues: CASSARGAGGGETQYF. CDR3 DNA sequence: TGTGCCAGCAGCGCCCGGGGAGCGGGAGGGGGAGAGACCCAGTACTTC. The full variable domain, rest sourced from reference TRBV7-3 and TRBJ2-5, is GAGVSQTPSNKVTEKGKYVELRCDPISGHTALYWYRQSLGQGPEFLIYFQGTGAADDSGLPNDRFFAVRPEGSVSTLKIQRTERGDSAVYLCASSARGAGGGETQYFGPGTRLLVL.

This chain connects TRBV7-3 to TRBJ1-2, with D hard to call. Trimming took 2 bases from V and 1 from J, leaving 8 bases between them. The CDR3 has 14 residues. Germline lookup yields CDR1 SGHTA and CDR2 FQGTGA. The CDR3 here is CASSLGPINYGYTF. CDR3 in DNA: TGTGCCAGCAGCTTAGGGCCGATTAACTATGGCTACACCTTC.

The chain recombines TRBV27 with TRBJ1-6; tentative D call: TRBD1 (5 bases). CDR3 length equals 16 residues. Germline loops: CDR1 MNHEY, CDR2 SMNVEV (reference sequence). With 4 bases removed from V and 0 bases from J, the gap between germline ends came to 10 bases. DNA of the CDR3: TGTGCCAGCAGTTGGGGCGGGAGCTCCTATAATTCACCCCTCCACTTT. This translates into CASSWGGSSYNSPLHF.

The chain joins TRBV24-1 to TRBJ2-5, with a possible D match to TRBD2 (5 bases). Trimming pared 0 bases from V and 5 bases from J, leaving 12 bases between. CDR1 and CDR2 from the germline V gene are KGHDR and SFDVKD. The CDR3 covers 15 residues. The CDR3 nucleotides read TGTGCCACCAGTGATTTGCGGGCGGGTTTGGAGACCCAGTACTTC. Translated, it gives CATSDLRAGLETQYF.

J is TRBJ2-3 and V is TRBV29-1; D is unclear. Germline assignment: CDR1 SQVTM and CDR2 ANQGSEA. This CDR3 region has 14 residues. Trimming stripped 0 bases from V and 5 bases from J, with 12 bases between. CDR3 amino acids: CSVEEVGMGDTQYF. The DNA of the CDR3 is TGCAGCGTTGAAGAGGTGGGCATGGGAGATACGCAGTATTTT.

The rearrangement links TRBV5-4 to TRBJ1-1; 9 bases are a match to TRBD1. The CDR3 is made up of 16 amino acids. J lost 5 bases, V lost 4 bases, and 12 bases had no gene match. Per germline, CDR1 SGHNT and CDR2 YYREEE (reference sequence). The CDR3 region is CASSQLNRGRGTEAFF. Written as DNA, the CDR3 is TGTGCCAGCAGCCAACTAAACAGGGGGCGAGGAACTGAAGCTTTCTTT.

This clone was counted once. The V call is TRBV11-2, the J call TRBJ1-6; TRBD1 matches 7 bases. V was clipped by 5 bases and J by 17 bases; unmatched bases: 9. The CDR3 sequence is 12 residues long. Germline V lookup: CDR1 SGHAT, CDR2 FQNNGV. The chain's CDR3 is CASSPGTAVFHF. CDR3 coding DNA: TGTGCCAGCAGCCCAGGGACAGCGGTTTTCCACTTT.

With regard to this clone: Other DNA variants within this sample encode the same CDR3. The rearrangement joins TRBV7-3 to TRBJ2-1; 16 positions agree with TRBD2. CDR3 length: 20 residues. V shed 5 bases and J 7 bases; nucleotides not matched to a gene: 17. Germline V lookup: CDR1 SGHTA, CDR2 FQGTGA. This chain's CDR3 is CASSPRGWGLAGGGYNEQFF. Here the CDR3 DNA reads TGTGCCAGCAGCCCAAGGGGCTGGGGACTAGCGGGAGGGGGTTATAATGAGCAGTTCTTC.